Below, 32 T cell receptor beta chains from the same sample are listed, as sequenced in a study of vaccination effects on CD4 cells after COVID-19. In the ViraFEST assay, antigen-specific CD4+ clonotypes were identified by expansion after peptide-pool stimulation. On roughly day 10 of culture, CD4+ T cells were separated out. The participants, recipients of two vaccine doses, got either BNT162b2 or mRNA-1273. Antigens for these TCRs are unknown. Here immunoSEQ multiplex PCR was the method, and the copy in TCRdb shows in-frame clones only, minus some. This sample carries tens of thousands of clones, roughly 78% of them seen once, and the ten largest clones take roughly 2%. This material consisted of CD4+ T cells from PBMCs cultured with HCoV-OC43 spike peptides, taken after COVID-19 vaccination. Subset specified: HCoV-OC43 spike overlapping peptide pool stimulation. The receptors were sampled from a human donor who received a COVID-19 vaccine.

This clone was found once. This rearrangement joins TRBV19 to TRBJ1-2; perhaps TRBD1 as D (6 bases). The CDR3 covers 17 residues. Germline V gives CDR1 LNHDA, CDR2 SQIVND (reference sequence). The ends were cut back, 7 bases at V and 4 bases at J, with 25 bases in the middle. CDR3 sequence: CASTIGVSGANVYGYTF. As DNA, the CDR3 is TGTGCCAGTACAATCGGAGTATCGGGGGCGAACGTCTATGGCTACACCTTC. Full variable domain (rest looked up from reference TRBV19 and TRBJ1-2): DGGITQSPKYLFRKEGQNVTLSCEQNLNHDAMYWYRQDPGQGLRLIYYSQIVNDFQKGDIAEGYSVSREKKESFPLTVTSAQKNPTAFYLCASTIGVSGANVYGYTFGSGTRLTVV.

A word on this clone: The sample has other DNA sequences that encode this CDR3 too. The CDR3 DNA is TGTGCCACCAGTGACCCCGGGACAGGAGACAATGAGCAGTTCTTC. It encodes CATSDPGTGDNEQFF. J is TRBJ2-1 and V is TRBV24-1; 8 bases are shared with TRBD1. The CDR3 spans 15 residues. Per the germline V gene, CDR1 is KGHDR and CDR2 is SFDVKD. V was pared by 4 bases and J by 5 bases, with 6 bases of the junction left unmatched.

The V gene is TRBV2, the J gene TRBJ2-1; TRBD2 aligns across 13 bases. CDR1 is SNHLY, CDR2 FYNNEI, per germline. The CDR3 has 15 amino acids. The junction had 6 bases not matched to a gene; V was cut back by 4 bases and J by 9 bases. CDR3 region: CASSGLAGGVVEQFF. The CDR3 DNA reads TGTGCCAGCAGTGGACTAGCGGGGGGTGTGGTTGAGCAGTTCTTC.

The rearrangement uses TRBV7-2 and TRBJ2-1; D is possibly TRBD2 (7 bases). Trimming left V 1 base short and J 7 bases short, with 17 bases between. CDR3 length equals 16 residues. Germline V gives CDR1 SGHTA, CDR2 FQGNSA. The CDR3 reads CASSLGSVGGANEQFF. The CDR3 DNA is TGTGCCAGCAGCTTAGGGTCAGTGGGGGGGGCTAATGAGCAGTTCTTC.

The chain joins TRBV3-1 (or the pseudogene TRBV3-2) to TRBJ2-5, with 7 bases fitting TRBD1. The CDR3 sequence is 16 residues long. The ends lost 4 bases at V and 5 bases at J; junction bases unmatched: 13. Germline values: CDR1 LGHDT, CDR2 YNNKEL (reference sequence). The CDR3 loop reads CASSLTSTGFGETQYF. The CDR3 coding sequence is TGTGCCAGCAGCCTAACTTCGACAGGGTTTGGCGAGACCCAGTACTTC.

The chain employs TRBV30 and TRBJ1-1; weak D call: TRBD1 (5 bases). The CDR3 covers 14 residues. V was pared by 2 bases and J by 4 bases, with 14 bases between. Germline V lookup: CDR1 GTSNPN, CDR2 SVGIG (reference sequence). Here the CDR3 reads CAWSSGGLFTEAFF. The CDR3 region has the DNA TGTGCCTGGAGTTCCGGGGGTTTATTCACTGAAGCTTTCTTT. The whole variable domain, remainder taken from reference TRBV30 and TRBJ1-1, is SQTIHQWPATLVQPVGSPLSLECTVEGTSNPNLYWYRQAAGRGLQLLFYSVGIGQISSEVPQNLSASRPQDRQFILSSKKLLLSDSGFYLCAWSSGGLFTEAFFGQGTRLTVV.

CDR3 residues: CASSLAGQTTKRFHTGELFF. In DNA, the CDR3 is TGTGCCAGCAGCTTAGCTGGGCAGACAACAAAACGATTCCACACCGGGGAGCTGTTTTTT. The gene calls are TRBV7-8 and TRBJ2-2, with D unclear. Trimming removed 0 bases at V and 3 bases at J, with 23 bases between. Germline V gene lookup returns CDR1 SGHVS and CDR2 FQNEAQ. The CDR3 is 20 amino acids.

This clone was detected only once. CDR3 bases: TGTGCCAGCAGTGGGGGGGTCTCTGGAAACACCATATATTTT. Its translation is CASSGGVSGNTIYF. This chain links TRBV2 with TRBJ1-3; possibly TRBD1 for D (5 bases). From germline, CDR1 is SNHLY and CDR2 FYNNEI. V lost 4 bases to trimming and J lost 0 bases, with 7 bases between them. The CDR3 sequence is 14 residues long.

This clone was recorded only once. The chain links TRBV5-1 to TRBJ2-2; D could derive from TRBD1 or TRBD2 (5 bases each). V lost 1 base and J lost 5, with 6 bases in between. Per the germline V gene, CDR1 is SGHRS and CDR2 is YFSETQ. This CDR3 is built from 13 residues. CDR3 DNA: TGCGCCAGCAGCTTGTGGGGGACCGGGGAGCTGTTTTTT. It specifies CASSLWGTGELFF.

The chain uses TRBV19 and TRBJ2-5, with 9 bases lining up with TRBD2. Germline CDR1 and CDR2: LNHDA and SQIVND (reference sequence). Losses at the gene ends were 5 bases for V and 6 bases for J; bases not matched to a gene: 7. The CDR3 is 14 amino acids. The CDR3 region has the DNA TGTGCCAGTAGTGCCCTAGCGGGGTCCCAGACCCAGTACTTC. It codes for CASSALAGSQTQYF.

V is TRBV2 and J is TRBJ1-1; D may be TRBD1 (6 bases). V shed 7 bases and J shed 4 bases, with 13 bases lying between them. The CDR3 has 13 residues. Germline loops: CDR1 SNHLY, CDR2 FYNNEI. DNA for the CDR3: TGTGCCAGCACACAGGGCCGAATCACTGAAGCTTTCTTT. This encodes CASTQGRITEAFF.

V and J are TRBV9 and TRBJ2-3; D gene ambiguous. The CDR3 sequence is 12 residues long. Trimming took off 3 bases at V and 0 bases at J, with 2 bases between the two ends. The V gene's germline CDR1 is SGDLS and CDR2 YYNGEE. CDR3: CASSGSTDTQYF. CDR3 DNA sequence: TGTGCCAGCAGCGGGAGCACAGATACGCAGTATTTT.

A single count supports this clone. Relative to the germline gene, one junction end is altered; a read error may explain this. J is TRBJ2-2 and V is TRBV7-3; 10 bases are a match to TRBD1. Germline CDR1 and CDR2: SGHTA and FQGTGA. The CDR3 extends over 14 amino acids. CDR3 sequence reads: CASRGQGNSGELFF. CDR3 coding DNA: TGTGCCAGCAGGGGACAGGGGAACTCCGGGGAGCTGTTTTTT.

The chain joins TRBV6-5 to TRBJ1-1, with D possibly being TRBD1 (5 bases). V lost 7 bases, J lost 9 bases, and 12 bases lay in between. The CDR3 runs 11 residues. Germline CDR1 MNHEY, CDR2 SVGAGI. Written as DNA, the CDR3 is TGTGCCAGCACCGCGGGGGTTAAAGCTTTCTTT. It yields the protein CASTAGVKAFF.

The chain carries TRBV5-3 and TRBJ2-5; the match to TRBD1 covers 9 bases. TRBV5-3 is labeled an ORF, and its function is uncertain. V shed 9 bases and J 2 bases; nucleotides not matched to a gene: 11. The CDR3 extends over 15 amino acids. As DNA, the CDR3 is TGTGCCACATCGGGGACAGGGAAGGGTCAAGAGACCCAGTACTTC. Its protein product is CATSGTGKGQETQYF.

The V call is TRBV11-2, the J call TRBJ1-1; unclear D gene. The germline V gene has CDR1 SGHAT and CDR2 FQNNGV. The CDR3 is 15 amino acids. Trimming took 1 base from V and 0 from J, leaving 9 bases between them. This chain's CDR3 is CASSLGSGMNTEAFF. Here the CDR3 DNA reads TGTGCCAGCAGCTTAGGATCGGGTATGAACACTGAAGCTTTCTTT. Full variable domain (remainder filled in from reference TRBV11-2 and TRBJ1-1): EAGVAQSPRYKIIEKRQSVAFWCNPISGHATLYWYQQILGQGPKLLIQFQNNGVVDDSQLPKDRFSAERLKGVDSTLKIQPAKLEDSAVYLCASSLGSGMNTEAFFGQGTRLTVV.

This clone showed up just a few times. The chain has TRBV27 and TRBJ2-1, with 9 positions matching TRBD1. Unmatched junction bases numbered 16, after V lost 8 bases and J lost 8 bases. The CDR3 runs to 16 residues. CDR1 MNHEY and CDR2 SMNVEV come from the germline V gene (reference sequence). CDR3 protein: CASGFIPGQGRDEQFF. In DNA form, the CDR3 reads TGTGCCAGCGGCTTCATACCGGGACAGGGTAGGGATGAGCAGTTCTTC.

The V and J genes are TRBV5-1 and TRBJ2-7, with 13 nucleotides matching TRBD2. The CDR3 totals 11 residues. Germline CDR1 reads SGHRS; CDR2 reads YFSETQ. The CDR3 spells CASSSWTSGSV. CDR3 nucleotides: TGCGCCAGCAGCTCGTGGACTAGCGGGAGCGTC.

J is TRBJ2-1 and V is TRBV6-6, with TRBD2 matching 8 bases. The CDR3 runs to 15 residues. With V trimmed by 2 bases and J by 6 bases, 6 bases remained unmatched. Per germline, CDR1 MNHNY and CDR2 SVGAGI (reference sequence). The CDR3 sequence is CASSYGSGGINEQFF. As DNA, the CDR3 is TGTGCCAGCAGTTACGGAAGCGGGGGTATCAATGAGCAGTTCTTC.

The chain is built from TRBV18 and TRBJ2-1; the match to TRBD2 covers 15 bases. Trimming at V came to 1 base and at J to 5 bases, leaving 9 bases not matched to a gene. Per germline, CDR1 KGHSH and CDR2 LQKENI. The CDR3 has 19 residues. The CDR3 DNA reads as TGTGCCAGCTCACCACGGTGGACTAGCGGGGGGGCCGGGCACAATGAGCAGTTCTTC. It translates to CASSPRWTSGGAGHNEQFF.

This clone was observed once. The rearrangement uses TRBV5-4 and TRBJ2-5, with 8 bases aligning to TRBD2. CDR3 length equals 15 residues. Germline lookup yields CDR1 SGHNT and CDR2 YYREEE (reference sequence). J lost 3 bases, V lost 4 bases, and 8 bases had no gene match. Here the CDR3 DNA reads TGTGCCAGCAGCCCCGGGGGGGGGATTAAAGAGACCCAGTACTTC. Amino acids: CASSPGGGIKETQYF. Looking up the rest from reference TRBV5-4 and TRBJ2-5 gives the full variable domain: ETGVTQSPTHLIKTRGQQVTLRCSSQSGHNTVSWYQQALGQGPQFIFQYYREEENGRGNFPPRFSGLQFPNYSSELNVNALELDDSALYLCASSPGGGIKETQYFGPGTRLLVL.

The chain recombines TRBV10-3 with TRBJ1-1; TRBD1 matches 7 bases. Looked up from germline, CDR1 is ENHRY and CDR2 is SYGVKD. The CDR3 runs to 14 residues. V trimming: 7 bases; J trimming: 2 bases; junction bases outside the gene matches: 7. The CDR3 spells CAINSQGVNTEAFF. The CDR3, as DNA: TGTGCCATCAACTCGCAGGGGGTTAACACTGAAGCTTTCTTT.

This chain joins TRBV28 and TRBJ1-5, with D perhaps TRBD1 (6 bases). Trimming cost V 3 bases and J 3 bases, with 15 bases left between them. Germline-derived CDR1 and CDR2 are MDHEN and SYDVKM. There are 16 residues in the CDR3. The CDR3 reads CASSLRGGTYNQPQHF. The CDR3 DNA sequence: TGTGCCAGCAGTTTGCGAGGGGGTACATACAATCAGCCCCAGCATTTT.

This clone has only one observation. V gene TRBV19 combines with J gene TRBJ1-1; 7 nucleotides line up with TRBD1. V shed 4 bases, J shed 6 bases, and the junction held 11 bases outside the gene matches. In germline, CDR1 is LNHDA, CDR2 SQIVND (reference sequence). The CDR3 contains 15 residues. Written as DNA, the CDR3 is TGTGCCAGTAGTACACGCCACAGGGGTAGGGCTGAAGCTTTCTTT. Protein: CASSTRHRGRAEAFF.

This rearrangement joins TRBV14 to TRBJ2-2; no clear D. Germline assignment: CDR1 SGHDN and CDR2 FVKESK. The CDR3 length is 14 residues. V was shortened by 4 bases and J by 0 bases, with 6 bases between the two germline ends. The CDR3 coding sequence is TGTGCCAGCAGCCGGGCGACGAACACCGGGGAGCTGTTTTTT. It specifies CASSRATNTGELFF.

This chain uses TRBV10-2 with TRBJ1-4; D not resolved. Trimming removed 5 bases from V and 6 bases from J, with 13 bases in between. Germline V gives CDR1 WSHSY, CDR2 SAAADI. CDR3 length: 14 residues. CDR3 in DNA: TGCGCCAGCAGTCCAAGATCTAGTGATGAAAAACTGTTTTTT. This gives the protein CASSPRSSDEKLFF.

This chain uses TRBV5-8 with TRBJ2-4; D not resolved. V lost 2 bases and J 4 bases, leaving 7 bases between the germline ends. This CDR3 contains 13 residues. Germline loops: CDR1 SGHTS, CDR2 YDEGEE. CDR3 sequence reads: CASSLISKNIQYF. The CDR3 DNA is TGTGCCAGCAGCTTAATCAGTAAAAACATTCAGTACTTC.

The chain employs TRBV2 and TRBJ2-3; 12 nucleotides match TRBD2. The CDR3 runs to 17 residues. CDR1 SNHLY and CDR2 FYNNEI come from the germline V gene. V lost 0 bases and J lost 4; bases outside the gene matches: 5. Here the CDR3 DNA reads TGTGCCAGCAGTGAAGCGCTAGCGGGGGGGCCTTCAGATACGCAGTATTTT. Translated: CASSEALAGGPSDTQYF.

This CDR3 is CASSPRGPSGVRDEQFF. Here the CDR3 DNA reads TGTGCCAGCAGCCCCCGAGGGCCTAGCGGGGTGCGGGATGAGCAGTTCTTC. This chain connects TRBV7-2 to TRBJ2-1, with 9 bases fitting TRBD2. The CDR3 totals 17 residues. The junction had 16 bases not matched to a gene; V was cut back by 5 bases and J by 8 bases. Looked up from germline, CDR1 is SGHTA and CDR2 is FQGNSA.

The rearrangement uses TRBV6-1 and TRBJ1-2; no definite D call. The CDR3 covers 14 residues. V dropped 1 base and J dropped 2 bases, with 8 bases sitting between them. Germline V gives CDR1 MNHNS, CDR2 SASEGT. CDR3 DNA: TGTGCCAGCAGTGAAGGGGCAGGAAACTATGGCTACACCTTC. This encodes CASSEGAGNYGYTF.

The rearrangement joins TRBV28 to TRBJ1-1; TRBD1 agrees at 7 bases. Looked up from germline, CDR1 is MDHEN and CDR2 is SYDVKM. CDR3 length equals 13 residues. Trimming cost V 2 bases and J 8 bases; bases outside gene matches: 5. The CDR3 region is CASSLDRVGEAFF. As DNA, the CDR3 is TGTGCCAGCAGTTTAGACAGGGTGGGAGAAGCTTTCTTT.

The chain recombines TRBV7-8 with TRBJ2-1; D unclear. CDR3 length equals 14 residues. Trimming pared 2 bases from V and 9 bases from J, leaving 14 bases between. Germline V CDR1 and CDR2: SGHVS, FQNEAQ. The CDR3 here is CASSLSELSGEQFF. In DNA form, the CDR3 reads TGTGCCAGCAGCTTATCGGAGCTGTCGGGTGAGCAGTTCTTC.